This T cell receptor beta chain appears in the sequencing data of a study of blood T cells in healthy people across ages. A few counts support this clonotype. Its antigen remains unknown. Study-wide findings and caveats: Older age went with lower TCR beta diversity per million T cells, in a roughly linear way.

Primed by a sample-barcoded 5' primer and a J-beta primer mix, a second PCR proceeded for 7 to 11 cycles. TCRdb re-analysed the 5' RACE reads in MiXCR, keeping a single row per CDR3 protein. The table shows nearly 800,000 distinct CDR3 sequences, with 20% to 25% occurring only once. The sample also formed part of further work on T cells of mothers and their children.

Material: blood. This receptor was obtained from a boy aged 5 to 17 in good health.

This chain's CDR3 is CASSSRLLAGSYNEQFF. The DNA of the CDR3 is TGTGCCAGCAGTTCCAGGTTACTAGCGGGTTCTTACAATGAGCAGTTCTTC. This chain uses TRBV7-3 with TRBJ2-1; 9 bases are a match to TRBD2. CDR3 length equals 17 residues. From germline, CDR1 is SGHTA and CDR2 FQGTGA. V gave up 6 bases and J gave up 4 bases; unmatched junction bases: 13.